This entry is about one T cell receptor (beta chain). Seattle cases were enrolled at active infection and followed longitudinally. Generated by immunoSEQ multiplex PCR, the TCRdb table keeps only in-frame clones and is missing some. The table lists roughly 380,000 clones, 70% to 90% of them singletons, with roughly 1.5% in the top ten. These data originate in a study of blood T cell repertoires in COVID-19. Sequences were obtained from peripheral blood. The sequence derives from a woman in her 40s with COVID-19, enrolled during active disease.

The CDR3 is CASSVGGAGEKLFF. For the CDR3, the DNA is TGCGCCAGCAGCGTTGGAGGGGCGGGGGAAAAACTGTTTTTT. J is TRBJ1-4 and V is TRBV5-1; weak D call: TRBD1 (5 bases). Germline V gene lookup returns CDR1 SGHRS and CDR2 YFSETQ. The CDR3 spans 14 residues. With 4 bases removed from V and 8 bases from J, the gap between germline ends came to 15 bases.